This T cell receptor (beta chain) originates from a study of cytomegalovirus exposure and HLA in healthy donors. Study-wide context: Among around 170 million T cells, an earlier analysis found roughly 120 million unique TCR beta sequences. Study results and limitations: On later analysis, the bulk of CMV-associated TCR beta chains appeared to be HLA-restricted. Later genetic work tied a missense DCLRE1C variant to beta-chain V and J trimming.

A multiplex PCR was run with 60 Vbeta primers and 13 Jbeta primers. In the original workflow: There were about 86 million unique TCR beta chains by a later count, and approximately 11 million of them were shared. TCRdb keeps only in-frame clones here, not all; method: immunoSEQ multiplex PCR. D and trimming come from the DNA, and the V and J calls and clone size come from that table. The profile shows about 190,000 clones, about 77% of them singletons. CDR3 length equals 12 residues. V lost 6 bases to trimming and J lost 4 bases, with 6 bases between them. Germline-derived CDR1 and CDR2 are SGHTA and FQGNSA. In regard to this clone: The antigen is undetermined.

This TCR was recovered from a woman aged 30 to 39 in good health and CMV-seropositive. Input material: PBMCs. The chain employs TRBV7-2 and TRBJ2-2; D is ambiguous. The CDR3 DNA sequence: TGTGCCAGCAGGAGGCGCACCGGGGAGCTGTTTTTT. It encodes CASRRRTGELFF.